The 25 T cell receptor beta chains reported below all come from one sample, sequenced in a study of type 1 and type 2 diabetes patients. Amplification started from genomic DNA. A primer set of 30 forward and 13 reverse primers amplified the CDR3. TCRdb re-analysed the multiplex PCR reads in MiXCR, keeping a single row per CDR3 protein. The table includes some 250,000 distinct CDR3 sequences, more than 40% detected once. Sequences were obtained from peripheral blood mononuclear cells (PBMCs). These receptors were collected from a man between 18 and 29 years old with type 2 diabetes.

The CDR3 nucleotides read TGTGCCAGCAGTACAACAGGGGATGCTAACTATGGCTACACCTTC. Translation: CASSTTGDANYGYTF. The chain employs TRBV28 and TRBJ1-2; the match to TRBD1 covers 7 bases. The V gene's germline CDR1 is MDHEN and CDR2 SYDVKM. The trim removed 5 bases at V and 0 bases at J, leaving 6 bases unmatched. The CDR3 has 15 amino acids.

V gene TRBV27 combines with J gene TRBJ2-7; the D gene is possibly TRBD1 (5 bases). The germline V gene has CDR1 MNHEY and CDR2 SMNVEV (reference sequence). V was clipped by 6 bases and J by 4 bases, with 10 bases between them. The CDR3 extends over 12 amino acids. CDR3 in amino acids: CASRGLGYEQYF. The CDR3 DNA sequence: TGTGCCAGCAGGGGGCTTGGTTACGAGCAGTACTTC.

As for this clonotype: The junction and the germline gene differ at one end; a read error may be behind it. The gene calls are TRBV30 and TRBJ2-6; 11 bases are shared with TRBD1. The CDR3 loop spans 22 amino acids. Germline V gene lookup returns CDR1 GTSNPN and CDR2 SVGIG (reference sequence). The CDR3 protein is CAWSVLLATRGQGVSGANVLTF. CDR3 in DNA: TGTGCCTGGAGTGTACTACTGGCGACAAGGGGACAGGGGGTCTCTGGGGCCAACGTCTTGACTTTC. The variable domain in full, with the rest retrieved from reference TRBV30 and TRBJ2-6, is SQTIHQWPATLVQPVGSPLSLECTVEGTSNPNLYWYRQAAGRGLQLLFYSVGIGQISSEVPQNLSASRPQDRQFILSSKKLLLSDSGFYLCAWSVLLATRGQGVSGANVLTFGAGSRLTVL.

The chain carries TRBV2 and TRBJ2-3, with a weak D call TRBD2 (5 bases). CDR1 is SNHLY and CDR2 is FYNNEI in the germline V gene. V lost 5 bases and J 2 bases, leaving 17 bases between the germline ends. This CDR3 is 16 amino acids long. CDR3 sequence reads: CASSHDYDGSTDTQYF. As DNA, the CDR3 is TGTGCCAGCAGTCACGACTATGATGGGTCCACAGATACGCAGTATTTT.

The chain has TRBV28 and TRBJ2-7; 7 nucleotides align to TRBD2. The length of the CDR3 is 15 residues. In germline, CDR1 is MDHEN, CDR2 SYDVKM. The junction had 9 bases not matched to a gene; V was cut back by 7 bases and J by 0 bases. The CDR3 DNA follows: TGTGCCAGCAACCCTTACGGGGGGAGCTCCTACGAGCAGTACTTC. This encodes CASNPYGGSSYEQYF.

This chain joins TRBV2 and TRBJ1-3, with a weak D call TRBD1 (6 bases). The germline V gene has CDR1 SNHLY and CDR2 FYNNEI. This CDR3 has 15 residues. Trimming took 7 bases from V and 5 from J, leaving 18 bases between them. The CDR3 nucleotides read TGTGCCAGCACTAGGGGGGGGGATCAACGAAACACCATATATTTT. Its protein is CASTRGGDQRNTIYF.

The chain links TRBV10-1 to TRBJ2-5; 8 nucleotides line up with TRBD1. The J segment lost 5 bases and the V segment lost 3 bases, leaving 2 bases of the junction unmatched. Germline values: CDR1 WNHNN, CDR2 SYGVQD (reference sequence). This CDR3 has 13 residues. The DNA for the CDR3 is TGCGCCAGCAGTGATCGGGACAGGGAGACCCAGTACTTC. Protein: CASSDRDRETQYF.

In its sample, this clonotype was seen a few times. This chain uses TRBV27 with TRBJ1-6; D may be TRBD1 (6 bases). The CDR3 is 19 residues long. Germline values: CDR1 MNHEY, CDR2 SMNVEV (reference sequence). Trimming took 10 bases from V and 4 from J, leaving 29 bases between them. CDR3: CATKVGAPDNRVYNSPLHF. CDR3 DNA: TGTGCCACAAAGGTGGGAGCTCCGGACAACAGGGTGTATAATTCACCCCTCCACTTT.

In its sample, this clonotype was seen a few times. The chain couples TRBV2 to TRBJ2-7, with 7 bases identical to TRBD2. The CDR3 consists of 15 residues. With V trimmed by 7 bases and J by 0 bases, 9 bases remained unmatched. Per the germline V gene, CDR1 is SNHLY and CDR2 is FYNNEI. The CDR3 protein is CASTRAGTSSYEQYF. The DNA of the CDR3 is TGTGCCAGCACGAGAGCGGGGACCAGCTCCTACGAGCAGTACTTC.

The V call is TRBV6-2 or TRBV6-3, the J call TRBJ2-6; no firm D call. Germline V gene lookup returns CDR1 MNHEY and CDR2 SVGEGT. Trimming took off 2 bases at V and 1 base at J, with 3 bases between the two ends. The CDR3 runs 14 residues. The CDR3 DNA sequence: TGTGCCAGCAGTTACACATCTGGGGCCAACGTCCTGACTTTC. This gives the protein CASSYTSGANVLTF.

This clonotype was seen a few times. This sequence joins TRBV10-3 and TRBJ2-5; D not resolved. V was shortened by 8 bases and J by 3 bases, with 16 bases between the two germline ends. Germline V gives CDR1 ENHRY, CDR2 SYGVKD. The CDR3 length is 14 residues. The CDR3 here is CAIAGVGFEETQYF. The CDR3 region has the DNA TGTGCCATCGCCGGAGTTGGGTTTGAAGAGACCCAGTACTTC.

This clonotype was counted at least ten times. The chain combines TRBV25-1 with TRBJ1-1; D is unresolved. V dropped 3 bases and J dropped 4 bases, with 12 bases sitting between them. The CDR3 consists of 14 residues. CDR1 and CDR2 (germline): MGHDK, SYGVNS. CDR3 in amino acids: CASSDPAPGTEAFF. DNA of the CDR3: TGTGCCAGCAGTGATCCCGCCCCAGGCACTGAAGCTTTCTTT.

Relative to its sample, this clonotype is medium-sized. The V gene is TRBV2, the J gene TRBJ2-5, with D unresolved. Germline V gene sequence: CDR1 SNHLY, CDR2 FYNNEI. CDR3 length: 12 amino acids. Trimming shortened V by 7 bases and J by 1 base, and 7 bases separated the two germline ends. CDR3 residues: CASKAGQETQYF. CDR3 bases: TGTGCCAGCAAGGCAGGCCAAGAGACCCAGTACTTC.

The chain joins TRBV6-5 to TRBJ2-1; 9 bases match TRBD2. The J segment lost 8 bases and the V segment lost 8 bases, leaving 10 bases of the junction unmatched. This CDR3 is 14 amino acids long. From germline, CDR1 is MNHEY and CDR2 SVGAGI. The CDR3 sequence: CASRSGTSRYEQFF. The CDR3, as DNA: TGTGCCAGCCGGTCCGGGACTAGCAGGTATGAGCAGTTCTTC.

The CDR3 DNA sequence: TGTGCCAGCAGTCGGACAGGGGATGTAGGCTATGGCTACACCTTC. Its translation is CASSRTGDVGYGYTF. The chain links TRBV25-1 to TRBJ1-2; TRBD1 agrees at 9 bases. There are 15 residues in the CDR3. Trimming took 5 bases from V and 4 from J; bases not matched to a gene: 8. Germline assignment: CDR1 MGHDK and CDR2 SYGVNS.

The sample holds a few counts of this clonotype. This chain links TRBV20-1 with TRBJ1-2, with a possible D match to TRBD1 (5 bases). Trimming shortened V by 4 bases and J by 1 base, and 13 bases separated the two germline ends. CDR1 DFQATT and CDR2 SNEGSKA come from the germline V gene (reference sequence). This CDR3 comprises 14 residues. CDR3 protein: CSAKGTDVNYGYTF. CDR3 sequence (DNA): TGCAGTGCTAAAGGGACGGATGTTAACTATGGCTACACCTTC.

The chain has TRBV9 and TRBJ2-1, with D unclear. From germline, CDR1 is SGDLS and CDR2 YYNGEE. V shed 4 bases and J shed 9 bases, with 11 bases lying between them. The CDR3 has 12 residues. The CDR3 coding sequence is TGTGCCAGCAGCCCGTATGGGGTTGAGCAGTTCTTC. Translated, it gives CASSPYGVEQFF.

This rearrangement joins TRBV19 to TRBJ2-1; D is uncertain. Germline CDR1 is LNHDA and CDR2 is SQIVND (reference sequence). The length of the CDR3 is 13 residues. The V and J ends lost 4 bases and 6 bases respectively, with 10 bases between them. The CDR3 is CASSRLVANEQFF. The DNA of the CDR3 is TGTGCCAGTAGTAGGCTTGTGGCCAATGAGCAGTTCTTC.

CDR3 loop: CASRGQGIYEQYF. CDR3 bases: TGTGCCAGCAGGGGACAGGGCATCTACGAGCAGTACTTC. The V call is TRBV2, the J call TRBJ2-7; 9 bases map to TRBD1. The J segment lost 3 bases and the V segment lost 6 bases, leaving 3 bases of the junction unmatched. Germline-derived CDR1 and CDR2 are SNHLY and FYNNEI. The CDR3 contains 13 residues. The full variable domain, with the rest looked up from reference TRBV2 and TRBJ2-7, is EPEVTQTPSHQVTQMGQEVILRCVPISNHLYFYWYRQILGQKVEFLVSFYNNEISEKSEIFDDQFSVERPDGSNFTLKIRSTKLEDSAMYFCASRGQGIYEQYFGPGTRLTVT.

The genes are TRBV12-3 or TRBV12-4 and TRBJ1-1; D may be TRBD1 (5 bases). The CDR3 covers 14 residues. The ends were cut back, 7 bases at V and 11 bases at J, with 23 bases in the middle. CDR3 residues: CASKSRDFTKWAFF. The CDR3 nucleotides are TGTGCCAGCAAGTCTCGGGACTTTACTAAGTGGGCTTTCTTT.

The CDR3, as DNA: TGCGCCAGCAGCCAAGCCGGGACTAGCGTATCGGATACGCAGTATTTT. Its translation is CASSQAGTSVSDTQYF. The rearrangement links TRBV4-1 to TRBJ2-3; 10 nucleotides align to TRBD2. The CDR3 length is 16 residues. V gave up 1 base and J gave up 6 bases; unmatched junction bases: 7. The germline V gene has CDR1 MGHRA and CDR2 YSYEKL.

As for this clonotype: A much larger clone differs from this one at a single base, so this may be a read error. It is likely a read error, because the conserved phenylalanine at the end of the CDR3 is missing. The rearrangement joins TRBV2 to TRBJ2-7, with no clear D. CDR1 is SNHLY, CDR2 FYNNEI, per germline. V dropped 5 bases and J dropped 2 bases, with 16 bases sitting between them. The CDR3 extends over 15 amino acids. The CDR3 region is CASSTENDLTYEQYL. DNA for the CDR3: TGTGCCAGCAGTACTGAAAACGACCTAACCTACGAGCAGTACCTC.

The chain has TRBV5-6 and TRBJ1-3; D unresolved. V lost 3 bases, J lost 0 bases, and 7 bases lay in between. The CDR3 consists of 14 residues. Germline V gene data show CDR1 as SGHDT and CDR2 as YYEEEE. The CDR3 coding sequence is TGTGCCAGCAGCTCCTACAGCTCTGGAAACACCATATATTTT. Its translation: CASSSYSSGNTIYF.

The V gene is TRBV9, the J gene TRBJ2-7; TRBD1 aligns across 8 bases. V was pared by 4 bases and J by 5 bases, with 5 bases of the junction left unmatched. In germline, CDR1 is SGDLS, CDR2 YYNGEE. This CDR3 is built from 13 residues. The CDR3 sequence is CASSPGQGDEQYF. CDR3 in DNA: TGTGCCAGCAGCCCAGGACAGGGAGACGAGCAGTACTTC.

This clonotype was detected a few times. The chain employs TRBV19 and TRBJ2-1, with D perhaps matching TRBD2 (7 bases). The CDR3 is 15 amino acids. Germline values: CDR1 LNHDA, CDR2 SQIVND (reference sequence). V lost 5 bases to trimming and J lost 4 bases, with 15 bases between them. The CDR3, as DNA: TGTGCCAGTAGTTGGCGGGGGCGAGGGTACAATGAGCAGTTCTTC. Encoded protein: CASSWRGRGYNEQFF.